This TCR beta chain is drawn from a study of shared clonotypes between healthy human individuals. Of note for this clone: Antigen specificity is unknown.

Trimming cost V 4 bases and J 3 bases; bases outside gene matches: 10. CDR3 size: 16 residues. Germline CDR1 is MDHEN and CDR2 is SYDVKM. The study's findings and limits: A reduction in generation probabilities was seen for non-shared clonotypes relative to those shared by all four donors. Naive subsets usually exceeded memory subsets in estimated richness.

Study processing details: Filtering differed since immunoSEQ provided only junctions, with no quality scores. Produced via immunoSEQ multiplex PCR; TCRdb's table is partial and in-frame only. D and trimming were read from the DNA, whereas the V and J calls and clone size are those reported in that table. In the table there are about 1.1 million clones, approximately 80% of which are singletons. The chain links TRBV28 to TRBJ1-2, with 8 bases identical to TRBD1. This sequence originates from a man between 18 and 29 years old in good health. Some clones in this sample may be carry-over from other donors' samples. Sequenced material: memory CD4+ T cells from PBMCs. Subset here: CD45RA-negative fraction. The CDR3 sequence: CASSSHRTGKDYGYTF. DNA for the CDR3: TGTGCCAGCAGTTCTCACCGGACAGGGAAGGACTATGGCTACACCTTC.